This T cell receptor (beta chain) was found in a study of blood T cell repertoires in COVID-19. Study background: Samples came from the United States, Italy and Spain, spanning acute and convalescent COVID-19. T cells, B-cell-depleted T cells, or PBMCs supplied cDNA or gDNA.

Original analysis: Scientists estimated how many nucleated cells there were by amplifying reference gene primers. Clones were sequenced by immunoSEQ multiplex PCR, and TCRdb holds only the in-frame ones, with some missing. V, J and clone size reflect that table, while D and trimming were determined from the DNA. The data show 65,000 or so clones, approximately 77% seen once. This clone was seen more than once but under ten times. CDR3 length: 14 residues. J lost 4 bases, V lost 5 bases, and 2 bases had no gene match. Germline lookup yields CDR1 SGHTA and CDR2 FQGTGA. This sequence joins TRBV7-3 and TRBJ2-2; 9 bases fit TRBD1. The clonotype originates from a woman between 65 and 79 years old with acute or convalescent COVID-19. Sequencing input: peripheral blood. The CDR3 DNA is TGTGCCAGCAGCCGGGGACAGGGCACCGGGGAGCTGTTTTTT. Translated, it gives CASSRGQGTGELFF.